The 21 T cell receptor beta chains given below trace back to one sample, sequenced in a study of cytomegalovirus exposure and HLA in healthy donors. A multiplex PCR was run with 60 Vbeta primers and 13 Jbeta primers. The protocol was immunoSEQ multiplex PCR, while the TCRdb copy is restricted to in-frame clones and leaves out a portion. In the table there are tens of thousands of clones, approximately 80% of which are singletons. Sequencing was done on a sample of PBMCs. Receptors originate from a woman aged 40 to 50 in good health and CMV-seropositive.

With respect to this clone: One junction end disagrees with the germline gene, perhaps due to a read error. The chain carries TRBV5-1 and TRBJ1-2, with D unclear. The germline CDR1 and CDR2 sequences are SGHRS and YFSETQ. This CDR3 has 14 residues. The CDR3 nucleotides read TGCGCCAGCAACTTGGGAACAGCCAACTATGGCTACACCTTC. Translating it yields CASNLGTANYGYTF.

The chain uses TRBV27 and TRBJ2-1; the match to TRBD2 covers 9 bases. Looked up from germline, CDR1 is MNHEY and CDR2 is SMNVEV (reference sequence). J was trimmed by 8 bases and V by 5 bases; bases with no gene match: 16. The CDR3 runs to 17 residues. The CDR3 coding sequence is TGTGCCAGCAGTCACCGTCAGCTAGCGGGGCGGGTCGATGAGCAGTTCTTC. This gives the protein CASSHRQLAGRVDEQFF.

This chain joins TRBV6-5 and TRBJ1-5; 7 positions match TRBD1. The V gene end was trimmed by 4 bases and the J gene end by 7 bases; junction bases not matched to a gene: 4. CDR1 and CDR2 (germline): MNHEY, SVGAGI. The CDR3 totals 13 residues. CDR3 region: CASSSTGEQPQHF. The CDR3 coding sequence is TGTGCCAGCAGTTCAACAGGGGAGCAGCCCCAGCATTTT.

The V and J genes are TRBV27 and TRBJ1-2, with no clear D. Germline V lookup: CDR1 MNHEY, CDR2 SMNVEV (reference sequence). This CDR3 contains 12 residues. The ends were cut back, 6 bases at V and 7 bases at J, with 12 bases in the middle. Here the CDR3 DNA reads TGTGCCAGCAGCAGCCGGGGTGGTGGCTACACCTTC. This codes for CASSSRGGGYTF.

This chain uses TRBV19 with TRBJ1-2, with 11 bases matching TRBD1. CDR3 length: 15 amino acids. The germline gives CDR1 LNHDA, CDR2 SQIVND (reference sequence). V lost 7 bases and J lost 4; bases outside the gene matches: 8. The CDR3, as DNA: TGTGCCAGTACCTCCGGGACAGGGGGGACCTATGGCTACACCTTC. Translation gives CASTSGTGGTYGYTF.

CDR3 DNA: TGCGCCAGCAGCTTGGGGTCAGCGACTCAAGAGACCCAGTACTTC. Residues: CASSLGSATQETQYF. This sequence joins TRBV5-1 and TRBJ2-5; no definite D call. V lost 0 bases to trimming and J lost 2 bases, with 11 bases between them. The CDR3 spans 15 residues. The germline CDR1 and CDR2 sequences are SGHRS and YFSETQ.

The gene calls are TRBV9 and TRBJ1-1; possible D gene TRBD1, 5 bases. CDR1 SGDLS and CDR2 YYNGEE come from the germline V gene. The CDR3 length is 15 residues. V lost 2 bases to trimming and J lost 5 bases, with 16 bases between them. CDR3 in DNA: TGTGCCAGCAGCGTGGGCTGGGGGGTGGGAACTGAAGCTTTCTTT. Amino acid sequence: CASSVGWGVGTEAFF.

The sample holds one count of this clone. The CDR3 reads CSVAGATNQPQHF. For the CDR3, the DNA is TGCAGCGTTGCAGGGGCCACCAATCAGCCCCAGCATTTT. The chain employs TRBV29-1 and TRBJ1-5, with TRBD1 as a possible D gene (6 bases). The CDR3 extends over 13 amino acids. V was clipped by 4 bases and J by 3 bases, with 10 bases between them. The germline V gene has CDR1 SQVTM and CDR2 ANQGSEA.

This clone has only a few counts. CDR3 nucleotide sequence: TGTGCCAGCAGCTTGTGGGACAGGGGAGCCCCCCTCCACTTT. Translated: CASSLWDRGAPLHF. This chain connects TRBV5-8 to TRBJ1-6, with TRBD1 identical over 10 bases. The length of the CDR3 is 14 residues. Per germline, CDR1 SGHTS and CDR2 YDEGEE. Trimming took 1 base from V and 13 from J; bases not matched to a gene: 5.

The chain uses TRBV5-4 and TRBJ1-1, with TRBD1 matching 9 bases. Germline V gene data show CDR1 as SGHNT and CDR2 as YYREEE (reference sequence). The CDR3 has 16 residues. V trimming: 4 bases; J trimming: 0 bases; junction bases outside the gene matches: 7. In nucleotides, the CDR3 is TGTGCCAGCAGCCGTCCCGGGACAGGGTTGAACACTGAAGCTTTCTTT. Translating it yields CASSRPGTGLNTEAFF.

The chain links TRBV5-1 to TRBJ2-5, with D uncertain. Germline CDR1 SGHRS, CDR2 YFSETQ. V was cut by 0 bases and J by 5 bases, with 8 bases left in between. The CDR3 runs to 13 residues. The CDR3 region is CASSLGSSETQYF. CDR3 coding DNA: TGCGCCAGCAGCTTGGGTAGCTCGGAGACCCAGTACTTC.

This clone was detected once. The chain uses TRBV16 and TRBJ1-5; 8 nucleotides match TRBD1. The CDR3 length is 15 residues. Germline-derived CDR1 and CDR2 are KGHSY and FQNENV. J was trimmed by 5 bases and V by 4 bases; bases with no gene match: 7. The CDR3 spells CASSPGATGDQPQHF. DNA for the CDR3: TGTGCCAGCAGCCCGGGGGCGACAGGGGATCAGCCCCAGCATTTT.

CDR3 loop: CASSRQAWYTEAFF. The CDR3 region has the DNA TGCGCCAGCAGCCGACAGGCATGGTACACTGAAGCTTTCTTT. V is TRBV4-1 and J is TRBJ1-1, with TRBD1 as a possible D gene (6 bases). Trimming pared 4 bases from V and 3 bases from J, leaving 12 bases between. In germline, CDR1 is MGHRA, CDR2 YSYEKL. This CDR3 region has 14 residues.

There are a few counts of this clone. The rearrangement links TRBV5-5 to TRBJ1-4; unclear D gene. CDR1 is SGHKS and CDR2 is YYEKEE in the germline V gene (reference sequence). The CDR3 is made up of 14 amino acids. V gave up 2 bases and J gave up 7 bases, with 12 bases separating them. The CDR3 DNA reads as TGTGCCAGCAGCTTATCCCCAAGCGGTGAAAAACTGTTTTTT. Residues: CASSLSPSGEKLFF.

The chain recombines TRBV18 with TRBJ2-6; D is ambiguous. The CDR3 covers 16 residues. Trimming shortened V by 3 bases and J by 0 bases, and 9 bases separated the two germline ends. Germline V lookup: CDR1 KGHSH, CDR2 LQKENI. In nucleotides, the CDR3 is TGTGCCAGCTCACCTACGCAGGTCTCTGGGGCCAACGTCCTGACTTTC. Amino acids: CASSPTQVSGANVLTF.

V usage is TRBV11-1 and J usage is TRBJ1-5, with D tentatively TRBD1 (5 bases). The CDR3 sequence is 13 residues long. With 6 bases removed from V and 4 bases from J, the gap between germline ends came to 10 bases. Germline assignment: CDR1 SGHAT and CDR2 FQDESV (reference sequence). The CDR3 nucleotides are TGTGCCAGCAGTCCCGGGGGGAATCAGCCCCAGCATTTT. Its translation: CASSPGGNQPQHF.

This clone was detected only once. The chain combines TRBV5-1 with TRBJ1-2; unclear D gene. CDR1 and CDR2 (germline): SGHRS, YFSETQ. The CDR3 totals 18 residues. Trimming left V 5 bases short and J 3 bases short, with 26 bases between. The DNA of the CDR3 is TGCGCCAGCAGTCATAACCCGTCAGTTAACGTCTTTTACTATGGCTACACCTTC. Translation gives CASSHNPSVNVFYYGYTF.

The chain has TRBV6-1 and TRBJ1-1; 7 nucleotides line up with TRBD1. Germline loops: CDR1 MNHNS, CDR2 SASEGT. Trimming at V came to 6 bases and at J to 1 base, leaving 5 bases not matched to a gene. CDR3 length: 14 residues. The CDR3 protein is CASSTRTGNTEAFF. In nucleotides, the CDR3 is TGTGCCAGCAGCACCAGGACAGGGAACACTGAAGCTTTCTTT.

The chain combines TRBV18 with TRBJ2-5; D is perhaps TRBD2 (5 bases). Trimming stripped 3 bases from V and 5 bases from J, with 10 bases between. The CDR3 length is 13 residues. CDR1 KGHSH and CDR2 LQKENI come from the germline V gene. CDR3 bases: TGTGCCAGCTCACCGAGGGCCGGGGAGACCCAGTACTTC. Translating it yields CASSPRAGETQYF.

This clone was found once. The chain is built from TRBV27 and TRBJ2-7; 7 positions agree with TRBD1. The CDR3 has 14 amino acids. CDR1 is MNHEY, CDR2 SMNVEV, per germline (reference sequence). V gave up 5 bases and J gave up 2 bases; unmatched junction bases: 6. The CDR3 region has the DNA TGTGCCAGCAGTCCCGGACAGGTTGCCTACGAGCAGTACTTC. Protein: CASSPGQVAYEQYF.

CDR3 nucleotide sequence: TGTGCCAGCAGCGTGGGTACAGGGGCTTACGGTGGCTACACCTTC. Its translation is CASSVGTGAYGGYTF. The chain is built from TRBV9 and TRBJ1-2; 7 bases align to TRBD1. This CDR3 contains 15 residues. Per germline, CDR1 SGDLS and CDR2 YYNGEE. Trimming took 2 bases from V and 7 from J; bases not matched to a gene: 11. The whole variable domain, filled in from reference TRBV9 and TRBJ1-2, reads DSGVTQTPKHLITATGQRVTLRCSPRSGDLSVYWYQQSLDQGLQFLIQYYNGEERAKGNILERFSAQQFPDLHSELNLSSLELGDSALYFCASSVGTGAYGGYTFGSGTRLTVV.